The 13 T cell receptor beta chains reported below all come from one sample, sequenced in a study of control samples from healthy donors and cancer patients. Measured with immunoSEQ multiplex PCR; TCRdb has only the in-frame clones, and not every one. The sample gives roughly 100,000 clones, roughly four fifths of which show up once; under 15% is in the top ten. Sequencing was carried out using blood. The receptors were sampled from a woman aged 50 to 60 in good health.

The rearrangement links TRBV5-1 to TRBJ1-3, with unresolved D. The CDR3 totals 14 residues. V lost 5 bases, J lost 2 bases, and 11 bases lay in between. The germline V gene encodes CDR1 SGHRS and CDR2 YFSETQ. DNA of the CDR3: TGCGCCAGCAGGTCGGGGATAACTGGAAACACCATATATTTT. Its protein is CASRSGITGNTIYF.

The rearrangement uses TRBV10-3 and TRBJ2-7; D is perhaps TRBD1 (6 bases). Trimming removed 10 bases at V and 3 bases at J, with 10 bases between. The CDR3 consists of 11 residues. The germline gives CDR1 ENHRY, CDR2 SYGVKD. The CDR3: CATEGDYEQYF. CDR3 bases: TGTGCCACCGAGGGGGACTACGAGCAGTACTTC.

The chain is built from TRBV27 and TRBJ1-1, with 8 bases aligning to TRBD1. V gave up 5 bases and J gave up 5 bases; unmatched junction bases: 4. CDR1 is MNHEY and CDR2 is SMNVEV in the germline V gene (reference sequence). The CDR3 has 13 residues. This chain's CDR3 is CASSHRQGTEAFF. The CDR3 DNA sequence: TGTGCCAGCAGTCACAGACAGGGGACTGAAGCTTTCTTT.

The rearrangement joins TRBV7-9 to TRBJ1-4; D is uncertain. The germline CDR1 and CDR2 sequences are SEHNR and FQNEAQ (reference sequence). Trimming cost V 3 bases and J 0 bases, with 8 bases left between them. The CDR3 runs to 15 residues. CDR3 sequence (DNA): TGTGCCAGCAGCTTCCCGGGAGCAACTAATGAAAAACTGTTTTTT. Translating gives CASSFPGATNEKLFF. Combining the CDR3 with reference TRBV7-9 and TRBJ1-4 gives the whole variable domain DTGVSQNPRHKITKRGQNVTFRCDPISEHNRLYWYRQTLGQGPEFLTYFQNEAQLEKSRLLSDRFSAERPKGSFSTLEIQRTEQGDSAMYLCASSFPGATNEKLFFGSGTQLSVL.

V gene TRBV19 combines with J gene TRBJ2-7, with D maybe TRBD2 (6 bases). V lost 8 bases and J lost 4, with 33 bases in between. The CDR3 has 19 amino acids. Germline-derived CDR1 and CDR2 are LNHDA and SQIVND (reference sequence). The CDR3 here is CASASSHFAGREALYEQYF. CDR3 nucleotides: TGTGCCAGTGCCTCCTCCCATTTTGCCGGGAGAGAAGCCCTGTACGAGCAGTACTTC.

The chain uses TRBV15 and TRBJ1-5, with TRBD1 identical over 8 bases. V lost 3 bases and J lost 0; bases outside the gene matches: 7. This CDR3 has 17 amino acids. Germline-derived CDR1 and CDR2 are LNHNV and YYDKDF (reference sequence). In DNA form, the CDR3 reads TGTGCCACCAGCAGTCGGACAGGGCTGTATAGCAATCAGCCCCAGCATTTT. It is translated as CATSSRTGLYSNQPQHF.

The chain uses TRBV4-1 and TRBJ2-3; maybe TRBD1 (6 bases). V gave up 4 bases and J gave up 2 bases, with 16 bases separating them. In germline, CDR1 is MGHRA, CDR2 YSYEKL. This CDR3 is built from 16 residues. CDR3 in DNA: TGCGCCAGCAGCCGAGAATCAGGGGAGATCACAGATACGCAGTATTTT. This sequence encodes CASSRESGEITDTQYF.

The chain carries TRBV5-6 and TRBJ1-5, with D maybe TRBD1 (5 bases). There are 15 residues in the CDR3. Trimming left V 0 bases short and J 5 bases short, with 12 bases between. Germline V CDR1 and CDR2: SGHDT, YYEEEE. The DNA for the CDR3 is TGTGCCAGCAGCTTGGCGGCAGGGTCTTATCAGCCCCAGCATTTT. This encodes CASSLAAGSYQPQHF.

V usage is TRBV3-1 (or the pseudogene TRBV3-2) and J usage is TRBJ1-6; D perhaps matches TRBD1 (5 bases). Germline values: CDR1 LGHDT, CDR2 YNNKEL (reference sequence). The CDR3 runs 16 residues. V dropped 3 bases and J dropped 0 bases, with 9 bases sitting between them. The chain's CDR3 is CASSHVQDSYNSPLHF. The CDR3 DNA follows: TGTGCCAGCAGCCATGTACAGGACTCCTATAATTCACCCCTCCACTTT.

The chain recombines TRBV7-3 with TRBJ2-5; possible D gene TRBD2, 7 bases. Germline-derived CDR1 and CDR2 are SGHTA and FQGTGA. CDR3 length: 14 residues. V shed 5 bases and J shed 5 bases, with 15 bases lying between them. The CDR3 DNA sequence: TGTGCCAGCAGCCCCGTAGGGGGGGACGAGACCCAGTACTTC. Translated, it gives CASSPVGGDETQYF.

This CDR3 reads CASSEGDRHQPQHF. The CDR3 DNA reads as TGTGCCAGCAGTGAAGGGGACAGGCATCAGCCCCAGCATTTT. The chain couples TRBV6-1 to TRBJ1-5; 8 bases map to TRBD1. CDR3 length equals 14 residues. Germline V gene sequence: CDR1 MNHNS, CDR2 SASEGT. J lost 5 bases, V lost 1 base, and 1 base had no gene match.

The chain links TRBV5-5 to TRBJ1-1; tentative D call: TRBD1 (5 bases). This CDR3 is built from 12 residues. Trimming removed 1 base at V and 7 bases at J, with 8 bases between. Germline CDR1 reads SGHKS; CDR2 reads YYEKEE (reference sequence). CDR3 nucleotide sequence: TGTGCCAGCAGCTTGACAGGACATGAAGCTTTCTTT. Amino acid sequence: CASSLTGHEAFF.

This clone was detected only once. This chain joins TRBV28 and TRBJ1-6; perhaps TRBD1 as D (5 bases). Between the trimmed V and J ends, which lost 1 base and 7 bases, there was a span of 8 bases. Germline V lookup: CDR1 MDHEN, CDR2 SYDVKM. This CDR3 is built from 14 residues. The CDR3, as DNA: TGTGCCAGCAGTTTATATGGGGGGAATTCACCCCTCCACTTT. Its protein product is CASSLYGGNSPLHF.